This paragraph reports one TCR beta chain. Antigen unknown. The primer mix had 60 Vbeta and 13 Jbeta primers. The table came from immunoSEQ multiplex PCR; TCRdb's copy has only in-frame clones and leaves some out. The repertoire holds 150,000 or so clones, with approximately 86% as singletons. The sample belongs to a study of cytomegalovirus exposure and HLA in healthy donors. Whole-study context: From about 200 million T cells, an earlier analysis saw 117 million unique TCR beta sequences. Study conclusions and caveats: Excluded were some V segments that proved indistinguishable, including TRBV6-2 and TRBV6-3. The likely explanation for a cluster of highly shared sequence variants was sequencing artifact.

The germline gives CDR1 SGHDN, CDR2 FVKESK. Unmatched junction bases numbered 15, after V lost 6 bases and J lost 4 bases. The CDR3 extends over 19 amino acids. The chain links TRBV14 to TRBJ2-3; 14 bases match TRBD2. What was sequenced was PBMCs. The TCR comes from a woman aged 18 to 35 in good health and CMV-seronegative. CDR3 sequence reads: CASSPGLAGVGSRSDTQYF. Written as DNA, the CDR3 is TGTGCCAGCAGTCCGGGACTAGCGGGAGTCGGGAGCCGGTCAGATACGCAGTATTTT.